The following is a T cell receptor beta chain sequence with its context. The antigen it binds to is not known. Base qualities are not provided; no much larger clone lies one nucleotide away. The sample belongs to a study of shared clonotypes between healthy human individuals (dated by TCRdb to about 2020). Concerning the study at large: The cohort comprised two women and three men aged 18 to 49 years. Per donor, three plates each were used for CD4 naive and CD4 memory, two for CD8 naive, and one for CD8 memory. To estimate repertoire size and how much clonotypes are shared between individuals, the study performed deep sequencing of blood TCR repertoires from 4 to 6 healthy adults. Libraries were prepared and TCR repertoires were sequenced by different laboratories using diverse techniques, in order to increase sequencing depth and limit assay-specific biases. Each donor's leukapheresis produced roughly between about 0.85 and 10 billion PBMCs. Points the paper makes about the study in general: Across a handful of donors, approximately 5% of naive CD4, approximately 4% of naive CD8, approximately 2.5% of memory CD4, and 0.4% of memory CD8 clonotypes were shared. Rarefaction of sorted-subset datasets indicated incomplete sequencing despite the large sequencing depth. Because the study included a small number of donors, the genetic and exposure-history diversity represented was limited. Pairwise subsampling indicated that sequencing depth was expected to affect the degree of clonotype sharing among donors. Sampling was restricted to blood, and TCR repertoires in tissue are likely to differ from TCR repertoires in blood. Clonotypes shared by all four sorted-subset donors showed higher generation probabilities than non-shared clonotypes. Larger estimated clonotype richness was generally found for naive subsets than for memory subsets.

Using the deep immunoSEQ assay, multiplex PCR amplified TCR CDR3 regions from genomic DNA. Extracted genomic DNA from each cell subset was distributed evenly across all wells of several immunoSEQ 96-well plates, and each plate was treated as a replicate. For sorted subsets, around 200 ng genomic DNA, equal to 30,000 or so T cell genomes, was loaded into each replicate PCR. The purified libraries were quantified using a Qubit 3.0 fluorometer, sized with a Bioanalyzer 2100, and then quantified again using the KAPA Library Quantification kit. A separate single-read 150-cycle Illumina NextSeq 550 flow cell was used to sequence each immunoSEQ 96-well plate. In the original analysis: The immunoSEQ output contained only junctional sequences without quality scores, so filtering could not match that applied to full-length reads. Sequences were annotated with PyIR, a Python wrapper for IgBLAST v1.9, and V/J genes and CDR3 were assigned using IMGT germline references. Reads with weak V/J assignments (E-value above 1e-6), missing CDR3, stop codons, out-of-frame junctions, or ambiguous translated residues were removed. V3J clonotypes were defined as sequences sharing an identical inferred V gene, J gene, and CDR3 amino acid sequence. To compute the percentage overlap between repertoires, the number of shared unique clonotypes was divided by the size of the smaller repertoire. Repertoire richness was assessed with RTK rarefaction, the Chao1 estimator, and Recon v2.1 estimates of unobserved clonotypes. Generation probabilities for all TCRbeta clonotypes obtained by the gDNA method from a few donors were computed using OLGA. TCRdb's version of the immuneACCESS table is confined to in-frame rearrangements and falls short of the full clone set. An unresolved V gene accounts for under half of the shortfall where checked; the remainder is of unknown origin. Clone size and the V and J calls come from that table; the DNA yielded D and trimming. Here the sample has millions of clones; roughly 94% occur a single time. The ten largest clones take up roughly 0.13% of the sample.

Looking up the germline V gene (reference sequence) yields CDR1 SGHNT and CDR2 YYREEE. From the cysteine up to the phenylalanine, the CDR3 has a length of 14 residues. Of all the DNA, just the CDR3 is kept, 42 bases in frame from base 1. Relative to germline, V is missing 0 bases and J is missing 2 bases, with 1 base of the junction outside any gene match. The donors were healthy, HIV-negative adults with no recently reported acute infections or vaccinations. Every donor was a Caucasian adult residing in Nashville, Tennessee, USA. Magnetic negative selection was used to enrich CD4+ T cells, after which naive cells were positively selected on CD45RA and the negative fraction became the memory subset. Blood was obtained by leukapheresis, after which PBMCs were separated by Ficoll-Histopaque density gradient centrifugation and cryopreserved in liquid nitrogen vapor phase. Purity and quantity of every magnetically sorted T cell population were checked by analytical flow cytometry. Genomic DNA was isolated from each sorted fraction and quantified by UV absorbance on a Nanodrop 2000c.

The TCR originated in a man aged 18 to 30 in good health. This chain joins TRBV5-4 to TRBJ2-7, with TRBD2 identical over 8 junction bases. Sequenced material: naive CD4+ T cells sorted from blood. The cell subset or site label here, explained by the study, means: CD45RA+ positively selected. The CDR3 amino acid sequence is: CASSLGTSTYEQYF. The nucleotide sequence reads TGTGCCAGCAGCTTGGGGACTAGCACCTACGAGCAGTACTTC.